This T cell receptor (beta chain) stems from a study of lymphopenia after photon versus proton radiotherapy. Assay: immunoSEQ multiplex PCR; the TCRdb copy retains only in-frame clones and omits some. The sample comprises tens of thousands of clones, over 65% of which are singletons, and approximately 2.9% rests with the top ten. This clone showed up just a few times. Its target is not known. Points from the study as a whole: Relative stability marked proton patients; photon patients lost diversity and naive cells. A bigger post-nadir fall in TCR diversity correlated inversely with survival time in deceased patients.

Trimming left V 0 bases short and J 4 bases short, with 10 bases between. Germline values: CDR1 MGHRA, CDR2 YSYEKL. CDR3 length: 15 residues. This TCR derives from a man over 45 with gastric cancer. V and J are TRBV4-1 and TRBJ2-1; unclear D gene. The material was peripheral blood, obtained from a patient treated with photon-based radiotherapy. Here the CDR3 DNA reads TGCGCCAGCAGCCAAGAATCCCTACCTTACAATGAGCAGTTCTTC. Protein sequence: CASSQESLPYNEQFF.